This T cell receptor beta chain was identified during a study of cytomegalovirus exposure and HLA in healthy donors. Study-wide background: The early release's HLA-typed donors yielded approximately 82 million unique TCRs. Study findings and constraints: TCR beta chain V- and J-gene trimming was linked, in a later analysis, to a missense variant in DCLRE1C.

To note about this clone: Its matching antigen is unknown.

The PCR made use of 60 Vbeta and 13 Jbeta primers. Original processing methods: Approximately 11 million of the 80 million or so unique TCR beta chains counted in a later analysis were shared. Some clones are missing from TCRdb's copy, which holds only in-frame ones; the method was immunoSEQ multiplex PCR. That table supplies the V and J calls and clone size; D and trimming were determined from the DNA. The sample lists around 150,000 clones, approximately 85% occurring once. Germline V gene sequence: CDR1 PRHDT, CDR2 FYEKMQ (reference sequence). V lost 3 bases and J lost 1; bases outside the gene matches: 4. This CDR3 is built from 16 residues.

The sequenced material came from PBMCs. The chain couples TRBV13 to TRBJ2-5; 11 nucleotides line up with TRBD2. The sequence came from a woman between 40 and 50 years old in good health and CMV-seronegative. The CDR3 region has the DNA TGTGCCAGCAGCTTCCGACTAGCGGGGCTCCAAGAGACCCAGTACTTC. As protein: CASSFRLAGLQETQYF. Looking up the rest from reference TRBV13 and TRBJ2-5 gives the full variable domain: AAGVIQSPRHLIKEKRETATLKCYPIPRHDTVYWYQQGPGQDPQFLISFYEKMQSDKGSIPDRFSAQQFSDYHSELNMSSLELGDSALYFCASSFRLAGLQETQYFGPGTRLLVL.